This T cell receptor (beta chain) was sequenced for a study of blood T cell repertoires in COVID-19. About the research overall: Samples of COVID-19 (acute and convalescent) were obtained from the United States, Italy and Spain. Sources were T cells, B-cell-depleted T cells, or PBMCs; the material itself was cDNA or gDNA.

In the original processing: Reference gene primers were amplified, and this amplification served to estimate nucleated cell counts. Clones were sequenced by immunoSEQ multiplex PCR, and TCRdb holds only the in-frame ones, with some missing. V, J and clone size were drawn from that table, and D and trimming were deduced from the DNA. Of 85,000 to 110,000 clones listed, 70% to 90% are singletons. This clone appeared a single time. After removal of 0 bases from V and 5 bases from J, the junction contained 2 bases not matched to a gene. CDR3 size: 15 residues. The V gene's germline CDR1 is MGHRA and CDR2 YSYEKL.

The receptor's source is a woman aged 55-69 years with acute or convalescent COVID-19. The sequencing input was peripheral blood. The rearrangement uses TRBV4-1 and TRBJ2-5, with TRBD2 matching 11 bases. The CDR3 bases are TGCGCCAGCAGCCAAGAGGGACTAGCGGCGGAGACCCAGTACTTC. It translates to CASSQEGLAAETQYF.